This T cell receptor (beta chain) was identified in a study of T cell responses to AZD1222 COVID-19 vaccine (dated by TCRdb to 2020 to 2022). Regarding the research as a whole: A total of just over 230 trial participants underwent TCR sequencing, of whom about 200 received two doses of AZD1222 and some 26 received two doses of the MenACWY control vaccine. Trial participants were enrolled by age into 18-55, 56-69 and 70-plus year subgroups, with roughly 160, 29 and 62 TCR-sequenced participants respectively. On the study overall, not on this receptor specifically: Epitopes outside the regions mutated in the B.1.351 and B.1.1.7 variants were reportedly recognized by nearly half of the unique spike-specific TCRs. After two AZD1222 doses, spike-specific TCR breadth and depth were significantly higher than at day 0 and than in MenACWY recipients. Conclusions about previously exposed vaccinees are limited because only six or seven AZD1222 recipients were SARS-CoV-2 seropositive at baseline. Participants were mostly white British and included more females than males, and it was suggested by the authors that clonal diversity may have been underestimated. Because no day 14 peak-response samples were available, repertoires were characterized only after the peak T cell response. CD4 TCRs associated with the vaccine covered the entire spike protein, and the dominant responses were in regions 160-218 and 743-854. In the small 56-69-year group, the increase in depth fell short of significance, most likely because of low power.

In regard to this clone: The antigen it binds to is not known. No base-level quality is on record; no much larger clone is a single base apart.

The meaning of the sample's time point label: about 28 days (+/-7) after the second vaccine dose. This specimen's treatment or condition label, per the study, means: meningococcal conjugate vaccine given as trial control. Samples from vaccinated people were obtained from the UK trials COV001 and COV002, which included a single-blind randomized controlled phase 2/3 trial of AZD1222 (ChAdOx1 nCoV-19) in healthy adults. For TCRbeta chain sequencing, PBMC samples from trial participants were taken at day 0 and at day 28 after the second dose. The CDR3 regions of human TCRbeta chains were subjected to immunosequencing. As for how the authors treated the data: Repertoire TCRs were matched against a reference library of SARS-CoV-2-specific TCRs generated with the MIRA antigen-specificity platform. Breadth meant the fraction of unique TCRs that were SARS-CoV-2-associated, whereas depth meant the fraction of total T cells that were SARS-CoV-2-associated. Each spike-specific TCR was assigned to its reactive spike region and to a CD4 or CD8 class using the MIRA data. Log10-transformed breadth and depth values were compared by one-way ANOVA with Sidak's multiple comparisons tests. TCRdb retrieved this table from immuneACCESS and kept in-frame rearrangements only. Not all clones are present; in checked studies, unresolved V genes account for under half, and no reason is known for the remainder. V and J calls and clone size come straight from that table; D and trimming were deduced from the DNA. For this sample there are around 140,000 clones; 91% appear just once. 7.5% to 9.5% of the sample comes from the top ten.

There are 15 amino acids in the CDR3, from cysteine to phenylalanine inclusive. CDR3 DNA is the only sequence kept; it has 45 bases, read in frame from the first base. CDR1 and CDR2 are read off the germline V gene (reference sequence) as LNHNV and YYDKDF. The V and J ends are trimmed by 2 bases and 7 bases, leaving 14 bases between them. The sequence was collected from an adult who received the MenACWY meningococcal vaccine as a control. Material: peripheral blood, obtained 28 days after the second dose of the MenACWY control vaccine. The chain joins TRBV15 to TRBJ1-4; possibly the D gene is TRBD1, per 5 matching bases. The CDR3 protein sequence reads: CATSRTQGLGEKLFF. The sequenced DNA is TGTGCCACCAGCAGAACTCAGGGACTTGGTGAAAAACTGTTTTTT.